The T cell receptor (beta chain) under discussion was sequenced for a study of neurological immune-mediated disorders. The CDR3 length is 12 residues. Trimming shortened V by 3 bases and J by 4 bases, and 7 bases separated the two germline ends. The germline CDR1 and CDR2 sequences are DFQATT and SNEGSKA (reference sequence). It was by 5'RACE with 10-nucleotide random UMIs that the cDNA was made. TCRdb itself ran the 5' RACE reads through MiXCR, one entry per CDR3 protein. Found here are 65,000 to 95,000 distinct CDR3 sequences, around 6% of them singletons; the top ten hold roughly 7.9%. By share, this clonotype counts as medium-sized. Its antigen is not known. Overall study findings and caveats: The study phylogenetically grouped the repertoires of 18 of 34 multiple sclerosis patients into one related-CDR3 cluster, a possible signature. None of the CDR3 amino acid sequences of expanded clones were shared across subjects, and this suggested private repertoires in all groups.

Specified time point: longitudinal time-point 2. The study built unsorted libraries from 2 million PBMCs kept at -80 C. The sequence was obtained from a woman aged 55-69 years with multiple sclerosis. The chain employs TRBV20-1 and TRBJ2-1; no clear D gene. The sample consisted of PBMCs. The CDR3 is CSASSVYNEQFF. The CDR3 DNA reads as TGCAGTGCTAGTTCGGTTTACAATGAGCAGTTCTTC.